The following is a TCR beta chain sequence with its context. The V gene's germline CDR1 is DFQATT and CDR2 SNEGSKA (reference sequence). The CDR3 runs 15 residues. V shed 5 bases and J 1 base; nucleotides not matched to a gene: 4. Unique molecular identifiers tagged the TCRbeta library. TCRdb analysed the PCR reads with MiXCR anew, one entry per CDR3 protein. Of approximately 230,000 distinct CDR3 sequences in the sample, 20% to 30% are singletons; the top ten hold 4% to 5.5%. The entry originates in a study of T-cell reconstitution after alpha-beta-depleted transplantation in children. This chain links TRBV20-1 with TRBJ2-3; 12 nucleotides agree with TRBD2. The sequences come from PBMCs, mostly from graft donor cells, collected 360 days after TCRalphabeta/CD19-depleted stem cell transplant. This clonotype was sampled from a female patient aged 2-9 years who had a stem cell transplant for congenital amegakaryocytic thrombocytopenia, so the T cells may come from the graft donor. CDR3 DNA sequence: TGCAGTGCTCCAGGACTAGCGGGGCGCACAGATACGCAGTATTTT. As protein: CSAPGLAGRTDTQYF.